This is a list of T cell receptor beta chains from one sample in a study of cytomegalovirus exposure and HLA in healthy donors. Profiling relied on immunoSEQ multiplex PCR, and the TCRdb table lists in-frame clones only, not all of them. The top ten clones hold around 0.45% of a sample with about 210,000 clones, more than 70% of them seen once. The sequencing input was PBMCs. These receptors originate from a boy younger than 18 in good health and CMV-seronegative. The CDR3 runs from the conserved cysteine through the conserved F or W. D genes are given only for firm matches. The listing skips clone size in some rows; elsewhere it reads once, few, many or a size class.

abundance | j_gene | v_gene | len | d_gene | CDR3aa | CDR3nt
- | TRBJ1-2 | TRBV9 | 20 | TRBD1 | CASSVALLDRGPGEGYGYTF | TGTGCCAGCAGCGTAGCCCTGCTCGACAGGGGGCCGGGTGAGGGCTATGGCTACACCTTC
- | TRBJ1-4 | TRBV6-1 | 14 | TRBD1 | CASRTGRTNEKLFF | TGTGCCAGCAGGACAGGGAGAACTAATGAAAAACTGTTTTTT
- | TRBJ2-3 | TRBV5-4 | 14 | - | CASSLKSSTDTQYF | TGTGCCAGCAGCTTGAAGAGTAGCACAGATACGCAGTATTTT
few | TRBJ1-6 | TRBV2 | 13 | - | CASSLTYNSPLHF | TGTGCCAGCAGCCTAACCTATAATTCACCCCTCCACTTT
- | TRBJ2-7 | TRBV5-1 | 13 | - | CASSALSSYEQYF | TGCGCCAGCAGCGCCCTTTCCTCCTACGAGCAGTACTTC
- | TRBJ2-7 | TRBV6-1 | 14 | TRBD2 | CASSSGLAGYEQYF | TGTGCCAGCAGTTCGGGACTAGCGGGGTACGAGCAGTACTTC
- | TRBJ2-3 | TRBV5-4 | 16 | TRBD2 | CASTVTSGSPADTQYF | TGTGCCAGCACCGTAACTAGCGGGAGTCCCGCAGATACGCAGTATTTT
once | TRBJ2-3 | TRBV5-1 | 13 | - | CASSLDGSGTQYF | TGCGCCAGCAGCTTGGACGGGTCGGGTACGCAGTATTTT
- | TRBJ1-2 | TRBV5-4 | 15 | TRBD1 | CASSGGTGSGGGYTF | TGTGCCAGCAGCGGAGGGACAGGGAGTGGTGGTGGCTACACCTTC
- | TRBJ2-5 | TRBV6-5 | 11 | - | CASRFLETQYF | TGTGCCAGCAGATTCCTCGAGACCCAGTACTTC
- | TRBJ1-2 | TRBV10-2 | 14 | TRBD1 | CASSGPRGRYGYTF | TGCGCCAGCAGTGGACCGAGGGGGCGGTATGGCTACACCTTC
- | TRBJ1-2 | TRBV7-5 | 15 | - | CVRSPGPGRPYGYTF | TGTGTCAGAAGCCCCGGCCCGGGAAGACCTTATGGCTACACCTTC
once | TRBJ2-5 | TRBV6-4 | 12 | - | CASSTRLETQYF | TGTGCCAGCAGTACTAGATTAGAGACCCAGTACTTC
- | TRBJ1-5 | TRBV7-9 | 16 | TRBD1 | CASSRQGASNNQPQHF | TGTGCCAGCAGCAGACAGGGGGCTTCCAATAATCAGCCCCAGCATTTT
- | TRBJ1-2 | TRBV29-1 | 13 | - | CSVDAYLNYGYTF | TGCAGCGTTGACGCGTACCTTAACTATGGCTACACCTTC
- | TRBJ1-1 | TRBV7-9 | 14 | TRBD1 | CASSLGQLNTEAFF | TGTGCCAGCAGCTTGGGACAGTTGAACACTGAAGCTTTCTTT
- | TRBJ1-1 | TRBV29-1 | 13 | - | CSVGKEGGAEAFF | TGCAGCGTTGGTAAAGAGGGAGGCGCTGAAGCTTTCTTT
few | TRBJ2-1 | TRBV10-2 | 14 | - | CASSLVPGYNEQFF | TGCGCCAGCAGCCTCGTTCCAGGCTACAATGAGCAGTTCTTC
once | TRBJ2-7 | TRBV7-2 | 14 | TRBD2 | CASRTAGGPGEQYF | TGTGCCAGCAGAACAGCGGGAGGGCCTGGAGAGCAGTACTTC
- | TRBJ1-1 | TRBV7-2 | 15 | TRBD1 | CASSLGQLMNTEAFF | TGTGCCAGCAGCTTGGGACAGCTCATGAACACTGAAGCTTTCTTT
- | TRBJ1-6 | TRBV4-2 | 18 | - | CASSQDMGMSSYNSPLHF | TGTGCCAGCAGCCAAGATATGGGCATGAGCTCCTATAATTCACCCCTCCACTTT
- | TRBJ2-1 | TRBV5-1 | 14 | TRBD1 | CASSLARDRYEQFF | TGCGCCAGCAGCTTGGCCCGGGACAGGTATGAGCAGTTCTTC
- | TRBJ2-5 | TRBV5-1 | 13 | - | CASMGQSGETQYF | TGCGCCAGCATGGGCCAGTCTGGGGAGACCCAGTACTTC
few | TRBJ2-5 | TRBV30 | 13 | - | CAWSLSRQETQYF | TGTGCCTGGAGTCTGTCGCGGCAAGAGACCCAGTACTTC
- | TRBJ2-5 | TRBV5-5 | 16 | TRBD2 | CASSLTSGRAQETQYF | TGTGCCAGCAGCTTGACTAGCGGGAGGGCTCAAGAGACCCAGTACTTC
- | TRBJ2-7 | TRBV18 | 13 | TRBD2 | CASSPSGAYEQYF | TGTGCCAGCTCACCTAGCGGGGCCTACGAGCAGTACTTC
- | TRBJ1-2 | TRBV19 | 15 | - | CASSHRGHFSYGYTF | TGTGCCAGTAGTCATCGGGGACATTTCAGCTATGGCTACACCTTC
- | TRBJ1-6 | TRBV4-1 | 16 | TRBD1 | CASSQSGTANNSPLHF | TGCGCCAGCAGCCAGTCCGGGACAGCAAATAATTCACCCCTCCACTTT
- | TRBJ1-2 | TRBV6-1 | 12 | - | CASRGASYGYTF | TGTGCCAGCAGGGGCGCGAGTTATGGCTACACCTTC
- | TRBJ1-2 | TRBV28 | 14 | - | CASSLFSLAGGYTF | TGTGCCAGCAGTTTATTTTCCCTGGCGGGTGGCTACACCTTC
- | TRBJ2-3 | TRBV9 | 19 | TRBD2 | CASSVAGAGVDSSTDTQYF | TGTGCCAGCAGCGTAGCAGGAGCGGGGGTGGATTCTAGCACAGATACGCAGTATTTT
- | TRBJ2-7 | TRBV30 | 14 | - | CAWRDIRGSYEQYF | TGTGCCTGGAGAGACATAAGGGGCAGCTACGAGCAGTACTTC
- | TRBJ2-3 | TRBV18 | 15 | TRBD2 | CASSPGTSGEDTQYF | TGTGCCAGCTCACCCGGGACTAGCGGGGAAGATACGCAGTATTTT
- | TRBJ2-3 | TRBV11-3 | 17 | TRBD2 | CASSRRTSGSSTDTQYF | TGTGCCAGCAGCCGCAGGACTAGCGGGAGTAGCACAGATACGCAGTATTTT
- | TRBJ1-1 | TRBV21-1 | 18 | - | CASSKESTGQGANTEAFF | TGTGCCAGCAGCAAAGAGTCCACCGGACAGGGGGCGAACACTGAAGCTTTCTTT
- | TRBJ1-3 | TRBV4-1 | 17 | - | CASSQGRVTGPGNTIYF | TGCGCCAGCAGCCAAGGGAGGGTTACGGGGCCTGGAAACACCATATATTTT
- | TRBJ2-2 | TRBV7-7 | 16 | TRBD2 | CASSRRASGNTGELFF | TGTGCTAGCAGCCGGCGGGCTAGCGGTAACACCGGGGAGCTGTTTTTT
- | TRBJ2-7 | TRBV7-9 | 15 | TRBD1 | CASSSPQGAGYEQYF | TGTGCCAGCAGCTCGCCACAGGGGGCAGGGTACGAGCAGTACTTC
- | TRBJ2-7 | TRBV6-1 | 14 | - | CASSEYAQTYEQYF | TGTGCCAGCAGTGAATATGCACAGACCTACGAGCAGTACTTC
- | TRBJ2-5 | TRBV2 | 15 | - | CASRPGMRPQETQYF | TGTGCCAGCAGGCCGGGTATGCGTCCCCAAGAGACCCAGTACTTC